The 23 T cell receptor beta chains given below trace back to one sample, sequenced in a study of vaccination and CD4 T cells after COVID-19. Sequenced with the Oncomine TCR Beta short-read assay was DNA taken from cultured CD4+ T cells. TCRdb itself ran the PCR reads through MiXCR, one entry per CDR3 protein. The repertoire holds 5,500 to 7,500 distinct CDR3 sequences, with around a third as singletons. Treatment: roughly ten-day PBMC culture with coronavirus spike peptide pools or control peptides (ViraFEST assay). The unexposed donor gave CD4+ T cells before the COVID-19 pandemic (2011-2018). For these receptors, no antigen is known. The sequencing input was CD4+ T cells from blood, cultured in vitro. Every receptor here comes from a human donor in good health.

CDR3 residues: CAIKADGGYTF. CDR3 in DNA: TGTGCCATCAAAGCAGATGGAGGCTACACCTTC. The rearrangement links TRBV10-3 to TRBJ1-2; D is ambiguous. The germline V gene has CDR1 ENHRY and CDR2 SYGVKD. V was cut by 7 bases and J by 8 bases, with 11 bases left in between. CDR3 length equals 11 residues.

The chain combines TRBV7-2 with TRBJ2-3; D is undetermined. V was trimmed by 1 base and J by 14 bases, leaving 16 bases between them. This CDR3 contains 13 residues. From germline, CDR1 is SGHTA and CDR2 FQGNSA. The CDR3 DNA reads TGTGCCAGCAGCTTAGGGGTTGACGGTTGGGCGTATTTT. It yields the protein CASSLGVDGWAYF.

This clonotype was seen a handful of times. The genes are TRBV20-1 and TRBJ1-5, with D perhaps TRBD1 (5 bases). V gave up 2 bases and J gave up 2 bases, with 16 bases separating them. In germline, CDR1 is DFQATT, CDR2 SNEGSKA (reference sequence). This CDR3 region has 16 residues. CDR3 loop: CSARSGTQAGNQPQHF. The CDR3 DNA follows: TGCAGTGCTAGATCCGGGACTCAAGCTGGCAATCAGCCCCAGCATTTT.

This clonotype was recorded a few times. CDR3 protein: CASSPDREGYTF. The CDR3 DNA sequence: TGCGCCAGCAGCCCGGACAGGGAGGGCTACACCTTC. The rearrangement joins TRBV5-1 to TRBJ1-2, with 8 bases lining up with TRBD1. The V gene's germline CDR1 is SGHRS and CDR2 YFSETQ. With 4 bases clipped from V and 8 bases from J, the junction kept 4 bases outside the gene matches. This CDR3 is 12 amino acids long.

The chain combines TRBV19 with TRBJ1-1, with unresolved D. Germline-derived CDR1 and CDR2 are LNHDA and SQIVND (reference sequence). V lost 7 bases to trimming and J lost 6 bases, with 15 bases between them. CDR3 length: 13 residues. The CDR3 DNA reads TGTGCCAGTACCCCACCTTGGAGCCCTGAAGCTTTCTTT. This codes for CASTPPWSPEAFF.

The table lists this clonotype with a few counts. The V gene is TRBV27, the J gene TRBJ1-1; no reliable D call. V lost 4 bases and J lost 7, with 13 bases in between. Germline V CDR1 and CDR2: MNHEY, SMNVEV (reference sequence). The CDR3 loop spans 13 amino acids. CDR3 bases: TGTGCCAGCAGTTCGAGCGGACGGATTGAAGCTTTCTTT. Translated: CASSSSGRIEAFF.

In this sample, this clonotype turned up a few times. The CDR3 protein is CSAPGTGVETQYF. CDR3 bases: TGCAGTGCTCCCGGGACAGGGGTTGAGACCCAGTACTTC. The chain is built from TRBV20-1 and TRBJ2-5; TRBD1 matches 10 bases. Germline V CDR1 and CDR2: DFQATT, SNEGSKA (reference sequence). The CDR3 consists of 13 residues. J gave up 5 bases and V 5 bases, and 5 bases lay outside the gene matches.

This clonotype has more than one count but fewer than ten. The rearrangement links TRBV27 to TRBJ2-7; 7 positions match TRBD2. V shed 5 bases and J 1 base; nucleotides not matched to a gene: 5. This CDR3 comprises 14 residues. Germline V gene data show CDR1 as MNHEY and CDR2 as SMNVEV (reference sequence). CDR3 nucleotide sequence: TGTGCCAGCAGTGGGACTACCTCTTCCTACGAGCAGTACTTC. This sequence encodes CASSGTTSSYEQYF.

A few counts support this clonotype. The V and J genes are TRBV20-1 and TRBJ2-3; TRBD2 matches 9 bases. The CDR3 covers 16 residues. The germline CDR1 and CDR2 sequences are DFQATT and SNEGSKA (reference sequence). Trimming took 1 base from V and 4 from J; bases not matched to a gene: 9. CDR3 amino acids: CSARGLDGGGADTQYF. The CDR3, as DNA: TGCAGTGCTAGAGGTCTGGACGGCGGGGGGGCAGATACGCAGTATTTT.

This clonotype was seen a few times. The CDR3 region is CASSIRGGYTF. DNA for the CDR3: TGTGCCAGTAGTATACGGGGGGGCTACACCTTC. The chain combines TRBV19 with TRBJ1-2, with D tentatively TRBD1 (5 bases). The CDR3 spans 11 residues. V was trimmed by 2 bases and J by 8 bases, leaving 6 bases between them. Germline values: CDR1 LNHDA, CDR2 SQIVND (reference sequence).

The J gene is TRBJ1-5, the V gene TRBV20-1; a weak D match, TRBD1 (5 bases). There are 14 residues in the CDR3. V was trimmed by 3 bases and J by 1 base, leaving 10 bases between them. The germline V gene has CDR1 DFQATT and CDR2 SNEGSKA (reference sequence). In DNA, the CDR3 is TGCAGTGCTAGTCCAGGGCTGAGCAATCAGCCCCAGCATTTT. It encodes CSASPGLSNQPQHF.

The V and J genes are TRBV7-2 and TRBJ2-1, with 7 positions matching TRBD2. Unmatched junction bases numbered 12, after V lost 5 bases and J lost 5 bases. The germline gives CDR1 SGHTA, CDR2 FQGNSA. The CDR3 runs to 16 residues. The CDR3 DNA sequence: TGTGCCAGCAGCCCATTTCGGGGGGACCCAAACAATGAGCAGTTCTTC. This codes for CASSPFRGDPNNEQFF.

The V and J genes are TRBV30 and TRBJ1-2; D might be TRBD1 (5 bases). CDR1 and CDR2 (germline): GTSNPN, SVGIG (reference sequence). V gave up 4 bases and J gave up 7 bases, with 19 bases separating them. The CDR3 contains 14 residues. The CDR3 loop reads CAWKVGVPLSGYTF. The CDR3 bases are TGTGCCTGGAAGGTGGGGGTCCCATTGTCTGGCTACACCTTC.

This rearrangement joins TRBV5-4 to TRBJ1-1; D is ambiguous. Trimming cost V 4 bases and J 1 base, with 8 bases left between them. The length of the CDR3 is 13 residues. CDR1 and CDR2 from the germline V gene are SGHNT and YYREEE (reference sequence). The CDR3 DNA follows: TGTGCCAGCAGCGTGAATAGGAACACTGAAGCTTTCTTT. Translation: CASSVNRNTEAFF.

This clonotype was seen more than once but under ten times. The chain uses TRBV6-1 and TRBJ1-1; D remains unclear. The V and J ends lost 4 bases and 0 bases respectively, with 9 bases between them. The length of the CDR3 is 14 residues. In germline, CDR1 is MNHNS, CDR2 SASEGT. In DNA, the CDR3 is TGTGCCAGCAGTGTGGGTCTCATGAACACTGAAGCTTTCTTT. Translating it yields CASSVGLMNTEAFF.

This clonotype was found a few times. DNA of the CDR3: TGCAGTGCCAAGACTGAGGGGGATCAGCCCCAGCATTTT. Translating it yields CSAKTEGDQPQHF. The J gene is TRBJ1-5, the V gene TRBV20-1; D perhaps matches TRBD1 (6 bases). With 6 bases removed from V and 5 bases from J, the gap between germline ends came to 14 bases. This CDR3 region has 13 residues. Germline CDR1 and CDR2: DFQATT and SNEGSKA (reference sequence).

Written as DNA, the CDR3 is TGTGCCAGCAGTTATGGGACGCCCGGAAACACCATATATTTT. It is translated as CASSYGTPGNTIYF. This chain connects TRBV6-5 to TRBJ1-3; D might be TRBD1 (5 bases). Germline lookup yields CDR1 MNHEY and CDR2 SVGAGI. The CDR3 has 14 residues. Trimming stripped 3 bases from V and 4 bases from J, with 10 bases between.

The rearrangement links TRBV7-2 to TRBJ1-1; a weak D match, TRBD1 (5 bases). This CDR3 is built from 14 residues. Trimming took 4 bases from V and 9 from J, leaving 18 bases between them. Germline V lookup: CDR1 SGHTA, CDR2 FQGNSA. The CDR3 protein is CASSSDPGVRQAFF. The CDR3, as DNA: TGTGCCAGCAGCTCGGATCCGGGGGTCCGACAAGCTTTCTTT.

This chain joins TRBV20-1 and TRBJ2-7, with unresolved D. Germline CDR1 DFQATT, CDR2 SNEGSKA (reference sequence). Trimming cost V 0 bases and J 0 bases, with 9 bases left between them. The CDR3 totals 14 residues. The CDR3 nucleotides read TGCAGTGCTAGAGATAGACGGAGCTCCTACGAGCAGTACTTC. Translation gives CSARDRRSSYEQYF.

The chain carries TRBV6-1 and TRBJ2-3; 10 nucleotides match TRBD2. The CDR3 runs 14 residues. Germline CDR1 and CDR2: MNHNS and SASEGT. Losses at the gene ends were 6 bases for V and 0 bases for J; bases not matched to a gene: 0. The CDR3 coding sequence is TGTGCCAGCAGACTAGCGGGGAGCACAGATACGCAGTATTTT. Translation: CASRLAGSTDTQYF.

The chain recombines TRBV7-9 with TRBJ1-2; 10 bases map to TRBD1. V lost 5 bases, J lost 8 bases, and 8 bases stayed unmatched. The CDR3 runs 14 residues. CDR1 and CDR2 (germline): SEHNR, FQNEAQ (reference sequence). The CDR3 coding sequence is TGTGCCAGCAGCAACTCGGGACAGGGGAAAGGCTACACCTTC. Encoded protein: CASSNSGQGKGYTF.

This chain connects TRBV19 to TRBJ1-6; D unresolved. The CDR3 has 13 amino acids. Germline loops: CDR1 LNHDA, CDR2 SQIVND (reference sequence). Between the trimmed V and J ends, which lost 7 bases and 7 bases, there was a span of 11 bases. CDR3 residues: CASTRALNSPLHF. The CDR3 DNA reads TGTGCCAGTACCCGGGCCTTAAATTCACCCCTCCACTTT.

V gene TRBV4-3 combines with J gene TRBJ1-2; D possibly corresponds to TRBD1 (5 bases). The CDR3 runs 15 residues. Germline V gene lookup returns CDR1 LGHNA and CDR2 YSLEER. V lost 0 bases and J 5 bases, leaving 13 bases between the germline ends. CDR3 DNA: TGCGCCAGCAGCCAAGATCGGACAATAGGGTATGGCTACACCTTC. Translation gives CASSQDRTIGYGYTF.